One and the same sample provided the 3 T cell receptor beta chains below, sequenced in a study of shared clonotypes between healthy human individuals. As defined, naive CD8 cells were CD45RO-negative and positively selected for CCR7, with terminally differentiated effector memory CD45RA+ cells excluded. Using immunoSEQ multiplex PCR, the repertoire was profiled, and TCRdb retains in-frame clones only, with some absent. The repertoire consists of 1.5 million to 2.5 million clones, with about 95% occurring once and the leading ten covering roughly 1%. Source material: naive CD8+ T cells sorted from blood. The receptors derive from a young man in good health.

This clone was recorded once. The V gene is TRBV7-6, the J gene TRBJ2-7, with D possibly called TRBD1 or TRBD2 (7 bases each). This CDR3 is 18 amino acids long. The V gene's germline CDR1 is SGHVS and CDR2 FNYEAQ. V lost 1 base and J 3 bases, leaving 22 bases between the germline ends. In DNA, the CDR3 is TGTGCCAGCAGCTTAGAGGGGGATGGACTAGGGGGCGGCTACGAGCAGTACTTC. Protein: CASSLEGDGLGGGYEQYF.

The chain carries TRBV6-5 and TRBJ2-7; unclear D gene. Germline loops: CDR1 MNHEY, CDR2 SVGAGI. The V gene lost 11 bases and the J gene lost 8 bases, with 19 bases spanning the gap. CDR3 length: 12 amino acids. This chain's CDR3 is CAAWSSMNQQYF. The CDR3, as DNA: TGTGCCGCATGGTCGTCGATGAACCAGCAGTACTTC.

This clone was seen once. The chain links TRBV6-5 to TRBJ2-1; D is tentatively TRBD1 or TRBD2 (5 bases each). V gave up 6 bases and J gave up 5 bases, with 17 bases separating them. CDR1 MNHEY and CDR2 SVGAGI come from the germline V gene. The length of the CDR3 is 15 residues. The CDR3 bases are TGTGCCAGCAGACCCTTTCTTGAGGGGCACAATGAGCAGTTCTTC. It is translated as CASRPFLEGHNEQFF.